Below, 29 T cell receptor beta chains from the same sample are listed, as sequenced in a study of shared clonotypes between healthy human individuals. Cells designated naive CD8 were CD45RO-negative and were positively selected for CCR7, with terminally differentiated effector memory CD45RA+ cells excluded. Generated by immunoSEQ multiplex PCR, the TCRdb table keeps only in-frame clones and is missing some. Here the sample spans about 870,000 clones, approximately 92% being singletons. Sequenced input: naive CD8+ T cells sorted from blood. All receptors come from a man aged 25-40 years in good health.

CDR3 amino acids: CASSPRGLYEQYF. Here the CDR3 DNA reads TGTGCCAGCAGCCCCCGGGGGTTGTACGAGCAGTACTTC. V usage is TRBV28 and J usage is TRBJ2-7, with D perhaps TRBD2 (6 bases). V lost 6 bases and J 4 bases, leaving 13 bases between the germline ends. CDR1 is MDHEN and CDR2 is SYDVKM in the germline V gene. CDR3 size: 13 residues.

This clone occurred a few times. This chain uses TRBV7-9 with TRBJ1-1, with unresolved D. V was cut by 2 bases and J by 1 base, with 8 bases left in between. The CDR3 has 14 residues. CDR1 and CDR2 (germline): SEHNR, FQNEAQ (reference sequence). The CDR3: CASSLLAENTEAFF. The CDR3 nucleotides read TGTGCCAGCAGCTTACTGGCAGAGAACACTGAAGCTTTCTTT.

This clone was detected once. The chain combines TRBV7-9 with TRBJ2-7; D is unclear. The CDR3 spans 13 residues. Trimming removed 4 bases from V and 6 bases from J, with 13 bases in between. Germline assignment: CDR1 SEHNR and CDR2 FQNEAQ (reference sequence). The CDR3 region is CASSSAGSPEQYF. Here the CDR3 DNA reads TGTGCCAGCAGCTCAGCCGGGTCTCCCGAGCAGTACTTC.

This rearrangement joins TRBV27 to TRBJ2-5; the match to TRBD1 covers 9 bases. This CDR3 has 14 residues. V was pared by 8 bases and J by 2 bases, with 6 bases of the junction left unmatched. Looked up from germline, CDR1 is MNHEY and CDR2 is SMNVEV (reference sequence). The CDR3, as DNA: TGTGCCAGCGGGAGACAGGGGGAACAAGAGACCCAGTACTTC. This translates into CASGRQGEQETQYF.

This chain links TRBV19 with TRBJ2-2; D tentatively reads TRBD1 or TRBD2 (5 bases each). V lost 5 bases and J lost 6, with 16 bases in between. Germline V CDR1 and CDR2: LNHDA, SQIVND (reference sequence). CDR3 length: 15 amino acids. The CDR3 DNA reads TGTGCCAGTAGTCCCTCCGGGACCCCCGCCGGGGAGCTGTTTTTT. It yields the protein CASSPSGTPAGELFF.

The genes are TRBV7-9 and TRBJ2-6, with 16 bases aligning to TRBD2. The ends lost 5 bases at V and 2 bases at J; junction bases unmatched: 0. This CDR3 is 17 amino acids long. Germline loops: CDR1 SEHNR, CDR2 FQNEAQ (reference sequence). The CDR3 coding sequence is TGTGCCAGCAGCGGGACTAGCGGGAGGGCTGGGGCCAACGTCCTGACTTTC. Translated, it gives CASSGTSGRAGANVLTF.

J is TRBJ2-7 and V is TRBV6-6; 9 nucleotides match TRBD2. CDR3 length: 14 residues. The trim removed 6 bases at V and 5 bases at J, leaving 8 bases unmatched. CDR1 and CDR2 (germline): MNHNY, SVGAGI (reference sequence). The CDR3 loop reads CASSGLALIDEQYF. CDR3 coding DNA: TGTGCCAGCAGCGGACTAGCGCTTATCGACGAGCAGTACTTC.

The rearrangement joins TRBV27 to TRBJ1-4; D possibly corresponds to TRBD1 (5 bases). The length of the CDR3 is 16 residues. V shed 8 bases and J shed 7 bases, with 23 bases lying between them. Germline CDR1 MNHEY, CDR2 SMNVEV (reference sequence). The CDR3 DNA follows: TGTGCCAGCGGGGCCTGGGGTCCCCCAGGCATTGAAAAACTGTTTTTT. Protein sequence: CASGAWGPPGIEKLFF.

This clone was recorded a few times. The gene calls are TRBV28 and TRBJ2-7; TRBD1 matches 9 bases. This CDR3 spans 15 amino acids. J lost 5 bases, V lost 1 base, and 6 bases had no gene match. Germline V lookup: CDR1 MDHEN, CDR2 SYDVKM. The CDR3 nucleotides read TGTGCCAGCAGTTTATCCTCGGGACAGGGCCACGAGCAGTACTTC. Residues: CASSLSSGQGHEQYF.

The chain is built from TRBV5-8 and TRBJ2-7; 7 bases fit TRBD1. The germline gives CDR1 SGHTS, CDR2 YDEGEE. CDR3 size: 13 residues. The trim removed 1 base at V and 4 bases at J, leaving 2 bases unmatched. The CDR3 region has the DNA TGTGCCAGCAGCTTGAACAGGGGATACGAGCAGTACTTC. Protein product: CASSLNRGYEQYF.

V and J are TRBV7-9 and TRBJ2-3; no definite D call. This CDR3 is 15 amino acids long. V was shortened by 4 bases and J by 0 bases, with 11 bases between the two germline ends. Germline CDR1 SEHNR, CDR2 FQNEAQ (reference sequence). This CDR3 reads CASSSGGKSTDTQYF. The CDR3 DNA is TGTGCCAGCAGCTCCGGCGGAAAGAGCACAGATACGCAGTATTTT.

The chain is built from TRBV15 and TRBJ2-1; D call uncertain. Between the trimmed V and J ends, which lost 2 bases and 7 bases, there was a span of 9 bases. This CDR3 region has 13 residues. The V gene's germline CDR1 is LNHNV and CDR2 YYDKDF (reference sequence). The CDR3 DNA sequence: TGTGCCACCAGCAGACCAGCGTCGAATGAGCAGTTCTTC. As protein: CATSRPASNEQFF.

The CDR3 DNA sequence: TGTGCCAGCAGCCTACGGGACCGGGATTCCTACGAGCAGTACTTC. Translating it yields CASSLRDRDSYEQYF. This chain links TRBV7-3 with TRBJ2-7, with D perhaps matching TRBD1 or TRBD2 (5 bases each). Germline V lookup: CDR1 SGHTA, CDR2 FQGTGA. V lost 5 bases and J 1 base, leaving 15 bases between the germline ends. The CDR3 totals 15 residues. The full variable domain, its missing parts supplied by reference TRBV7-3 and TRBJ2-7, is GAGVSQTPSNKVTEKGKYVELRCDPISGHTALYWYRQSLGQGPEFLIYFQGTGAADDSGLPNDRFFAVRPEGSVSTLKIQRTERGDSAVYLCASSLRDRDSYEQYFGPGTRLTVT.

The CDR3 sequence: CASSLLTGVGYTF. In DNA, the CDR3 is TGTGCCAGCAGTTTGTTGACAGGAGTTGGCTACACCTTC. The gene calls are TRBV27 and TRBJ1-2; D might be TRBD1 (6 bases). Germline values: CDR1 MNHEY, CDR2 SMNVEV (reference sequence). Trimming pared 3 bases from V and 7 bases from J, leaving 12 bases between. The CDR3 sequence is 13 residues long.

The V and J genes are TRBV6-6 and TRBJ2-7; 7 bases fit TRBD1. Germline V gives CDR1 MNHNY, CDR2 SVGAGI (reference sequence). The V and J ends lost 3 bases and 7 bases, in that order; junction bases with no gene match: 6. CDR3 length equals 13 residues. The CDR3 sequence: CASSYKGAREQYF. DNA of the CDR3: TGTGCCAGCAGTTATAAGGGGGCCCGGGAGCAGTACTTC.

V usage is TRBV5-6 and J usage is TRBJ2-7; a possible D gene is TRBD1 (5 bases). In germline, CDR1 is SGHDT, CDR2 YYEEEE. The V gene lost 0 bases and the J gene lost 0 bases, with 13 bases spanning the gap. The CDR3 contains 16 residues. The CDR3 sequence: CASSLAGQGHSYEQYF. CDR3 DNA sequence: TGTGCCAGCAGCTTGGCCGGTCAGGGTCACTCCTACGAGCAGTACTTC.

The V and J genes are TRBV18 and TRBJ2-2; no reliable D call. The CDR3 is 17 amino acids. CDR1 KGHSH and CDR2 LQKENI come from the germline V gene. Deletions cut 2 bases from V and 4 bases from J, with 17 bases between. This chain's CDR3 is CASSPVVSIHPTGELFF. Written as DNA, the CDR3 is TGTGCCAGCTCACCAGTGGTTAGCATTCATCCCACCGGGGAGCTGTTTTTT.

The rearrangement uses TRBV29-1 and TRBJ2-7; 7 bases match TRBD2. V shed 2 bases, J shed 2 bases, and the junction held 6 bases outside the gene matches. The CDR3 is made up of 14 amino acids. Germline CDR1 and CDR2: SQVTM and ANQGSEA. CDR3 DNA: TGCAGCGTTGAATGGGCTAGCGGACCCTACGAGCAGTACTTC. Translated, it gives CSVEWASGPYEQYF.

This clone was recorded once. V and J are TRBV28 and TRBJ2-1, with 9 bases identical to TRBD2. Looked up from germline, CDR1 is MDHEN and CDR2 is SYDVKM. V lost 3 bases, J lost 8 bases, and 8 bases stayed unmatched. This CDR3 is 15 amino acids long. CDR3 nucleotide sequence: TGTGCCAGCAGTTTCAAAGCGGGAGGTAGCGATGAGCAGTTCTTC. This codes for CASSFKAGGSDEQFF. The full variable domain, completed using reference TRBV28 and TRBJ2-1, is DVKVTQSSRYLVKRTGEKVFLECVQDMDHENMFWYRQDPGLGLRLIYFSYDVKMKEKGDIPEGYSVSREKKERFSLILESASTNQTSMYLCASSFKAGGSDEQFFGPGTRLTVL.

The V call is TRBV30, the J call TRBJ2-2; weak D call: TRBD2 (5 bases). This CDR3 comprises 13 residues. Germline V CDR1 and CDR2: GTSNPN, SVGIG (reference sequence). V lost 4 bases, J lost 5 bases, and 11 bases lay in between. The CDR3 region is CAWTVGVTGELFF. The CDR3 DNA is TGTGCCTGGACAGTCGGGGTTACCGGGGAGCTGTTTTTT.

The chain recombines TRBV7-2 with TRBJ2-1; D remains unclear. V gave up 3 bases and J gave up 4 bases, with 7 bases separating them. The CDR3 is 13 residues long. Germline-derived CDR1 and CDR2 are SGHTA and FQGNSA. The CDR3 is CASSFDPYNEQFF. The CDR3 nucleotides are TGTGCCAGCAGCTTTGACCCGTACAATGAGCAGTTCTTC.

The chain joins TRBV2 to TRBJ1-5; D call uncertain. V was pared by 3 bases and J by 4 bases, with 7 bases between. There are 13 residues in the CDR3. CDR1 is SNHLY, CDR2 FYNNEI, per germline. This chain's CDR3 is CASSDDGNQPQHF. CDR3 bases: TGTGCCAGCAGTGATGATGGAAATCAGCCCCAGCATTTT.

J is TRBJ2-3 and V is TRBV4-1, with D unresolved. Germline V lookup: CDR1 MGHRA, CDR2 YSYEKL. The CDR3 consists of 14 residues. Trimming left V 0 bases short and J 0 bases short, with 4 bases between. The CDR3 nucleotides are TGCGCCAGCAGCCAAGATGTGAGCACAGATACGCAGTATTTT. It is translated as CASSQDVSTDTQYF.

The chain carries TRBV10-3 and TRBJ2-1; TRBD1 aligns across 8 bases. The CDR3 totals 15 residues. Trimming removed 6 bases from V and 8 bases from J; junction bases left unmatched: 12. CDR1 is ENHRY, CDR2 SYGVKD, per germline. CDR3 DNA sequence: TGTGCCATCAGGGGACAGGCTGCTTACCTCGATGAGCAGTTCTTC. This gives the protein CAIRGQAAYLDEQFF.

V usage is TRBV27 and J usage is TRBJ2-2; unclear D gene. Germline values: CDR1 MNHEY, CDR2 SMNVEV (reference sequence). The CDR3 has 12 amino acids. V lost 10 bases to trimming and J lost 3 bases, with 9 bases between them. In nucleotides, the CDR3 is TGTGCCACCCAGTTTGACACCGGGGAGCTGTTTTTT. It yields the protein CATQFDTGELFF.

The sample holds one count of this clone. The junction does not match germline at one end; this may be a read error. The chain couples TRBV7-9 to TRBJ2-1, with D possibly TRBD2 on 5 matching bases. CDR1 and CDR2 (germline): SEHNR, FQNEAQ (reference sequence). This CDR3 has 16 amino acids. The CDR3 DNA sequence: TGTGCCAGCAGCTCCTTGGACTTTGACCGCCGGAATGAGCCGTTCTTC. Protein: CASSSLDFDRRNEPFF.

The table lists this clone with a count of one. This rearrangement joins TRBV5-1 to TRBJ2-7; D perhaps matches TRBD2 (5 bases). Germline assignment: CDR1 SGHRS and CDR2 YFSETQ. V lost 4 bases and J lost 3, with 17 bases in between. The CDR3 is 15 residues long. The CDR3 nucleotides are TGCGCCAGCAGCCCGTGGGGAGCGACTCTCTACGAGCAGTACTTC. Translating it yields CASSPWGATLYEQYF.

The chain links TRBV29-1 to TRBJ2-1; D is possibly TRBD1 or TRBD2 (5 bases each). The CDR3 length is 18 residues. Trimming shortened V by 3 bases and J by 8 bases, and 29 bases separated the two germline ends. Germline CDR1 and CDR2: SQVTM and ANQGSEA. In nucleotides, the CDR3 is TGCAGCGTTGAGGGGCAGATATTAGCGAGGAGAGGGTTCGATGAGCAGTTCTTC. Translated, it gives CSVEGQILARRGFDEQFF.

The rearrangement links TRBV30 to TRBJ2-3; the match to TRBD2 covers 10 bases. V gave up 5 bases and J gave up 3 bases; unmatched junction bases: 5. The CDR3 is 14 residues long. CDR1 GTSNPN and CDR2 SVGIG come from the germline V gene (reference sequence). The DNA of the CDR3 is TGTGCCTGGGCCCCGGGACTAGCGACAGATACGCAGTATTTT. The encoded protein is CAWAPGLATDTQYF.